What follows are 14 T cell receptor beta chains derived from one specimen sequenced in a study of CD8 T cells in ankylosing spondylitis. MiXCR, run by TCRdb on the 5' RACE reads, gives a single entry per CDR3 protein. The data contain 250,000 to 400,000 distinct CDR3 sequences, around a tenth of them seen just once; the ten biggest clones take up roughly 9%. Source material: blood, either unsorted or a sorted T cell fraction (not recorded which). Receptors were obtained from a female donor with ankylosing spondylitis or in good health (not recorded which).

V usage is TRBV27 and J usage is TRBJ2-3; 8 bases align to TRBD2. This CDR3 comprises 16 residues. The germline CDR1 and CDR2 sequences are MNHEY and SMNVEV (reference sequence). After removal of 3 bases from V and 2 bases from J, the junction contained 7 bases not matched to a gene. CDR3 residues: CASSFGGGFYTDTQYF. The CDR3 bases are TGTGCCAGCAGTTTCGGGGGGGGTTTTTACACAGATACGCAGTATTTT.

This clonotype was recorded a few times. CDR3 nucleotides: TGTGCCAGCAGCCAAGATCTGGTAGCGGGGGGGAACACAGATACGCAGTATTTT. Its translation: CASSQDLVAGGNTDTQYF. The chain combines TRBV3-1 with TRBJ2-3; 11 nucleotides agree with TRBD2. CDR3 length equals 18 residues. Germline trimming cut 0 bases from V and 2 bases from J; bases unmatched to any gene: 7. Germline values: CDR1 LGHDT, CDR2 YNNKEL (reference sequence).

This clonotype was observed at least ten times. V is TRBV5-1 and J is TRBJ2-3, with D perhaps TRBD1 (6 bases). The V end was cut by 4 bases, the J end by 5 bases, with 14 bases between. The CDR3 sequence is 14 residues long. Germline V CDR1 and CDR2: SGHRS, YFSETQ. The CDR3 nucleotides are TGCGCCAGCAGCCCCGGTCCACAGGGAGATACGCAGTATTTT. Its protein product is CASSPGPQGDTQYF. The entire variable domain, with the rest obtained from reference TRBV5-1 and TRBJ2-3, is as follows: KAGVTQTPRYLIKTRGQQVTLSCSPISGHRSVSWYQQTPGQGLQFLFEYFSETQRNKGNFPGRFSGRQFSNSRSEMNVSTLELGDSALYLCASSPGPQGDTQYFGPGTRLTVL.

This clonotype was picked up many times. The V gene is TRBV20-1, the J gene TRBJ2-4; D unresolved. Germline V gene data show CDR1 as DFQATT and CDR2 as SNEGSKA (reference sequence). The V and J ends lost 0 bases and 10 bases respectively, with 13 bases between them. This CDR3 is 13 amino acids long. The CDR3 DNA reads TGCAGTGCTAGAGACCCGCCCGGGTGGATTCAGTACTTC. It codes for CSARDPPGWIQYF.

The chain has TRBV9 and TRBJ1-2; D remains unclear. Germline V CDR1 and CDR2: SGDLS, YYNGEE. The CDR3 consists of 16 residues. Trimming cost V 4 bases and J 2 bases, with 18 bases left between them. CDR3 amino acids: CASSPRVLGSNYGYTF. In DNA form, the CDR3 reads TGTGCCAGCAGCCCTCGAGTTCTCGGCTCCAACTATGGCTACACCTTC.

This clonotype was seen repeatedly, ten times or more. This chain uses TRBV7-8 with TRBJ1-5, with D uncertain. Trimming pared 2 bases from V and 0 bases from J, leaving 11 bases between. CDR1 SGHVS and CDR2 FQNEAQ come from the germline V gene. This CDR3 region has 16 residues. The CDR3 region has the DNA TGTGCCAGCAGCTTATCAACAGCTTATAGCAATCAGCCCCAGCATTTT. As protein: CASSLSTAYSNQPQHF.

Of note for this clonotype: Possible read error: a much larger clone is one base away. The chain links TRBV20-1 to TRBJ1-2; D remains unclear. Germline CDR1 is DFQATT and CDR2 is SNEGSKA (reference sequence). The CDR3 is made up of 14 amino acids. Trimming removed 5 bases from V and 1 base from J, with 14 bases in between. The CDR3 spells CSAAVTPLNYGYTF. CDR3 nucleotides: TGCAGTGCTGCCGTGACACCTCTTAACTATGGCTACACCTTC.

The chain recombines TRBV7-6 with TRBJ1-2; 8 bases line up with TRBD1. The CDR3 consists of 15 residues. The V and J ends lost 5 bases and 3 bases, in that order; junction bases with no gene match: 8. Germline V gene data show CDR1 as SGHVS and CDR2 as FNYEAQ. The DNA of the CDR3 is TGTGCCAGCAGCCCCCAGACAGGGGCGGACTATGGCTACACCTTC. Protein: CASSPQTGADYGYTF.

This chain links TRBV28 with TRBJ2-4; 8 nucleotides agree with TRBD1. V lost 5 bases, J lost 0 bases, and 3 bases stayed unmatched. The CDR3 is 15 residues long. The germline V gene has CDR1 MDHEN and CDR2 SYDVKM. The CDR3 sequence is CASSTGGLAKNIQYF. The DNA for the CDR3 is TGTGCCAGCAGTACAGGGGGTCTAGCCAAAAACATTCAGTACTTC.

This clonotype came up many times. CDR3 sequence reads: CASTSSIEQFF. DNA of the CDR3: TGTGCCAGCACTAGCAGCATTGAGCAGTTCTTC. The gene calls are TRBV7-2 and TRBJ2-1; possibly TRBD2 for D (5 bases). V was pared by 7 bases and J by 9 bases, with 10 bases between. Germline CDR1 SGHTA, CDR2 FQGNSA. The CDR3 loop spans 11 amino acids.

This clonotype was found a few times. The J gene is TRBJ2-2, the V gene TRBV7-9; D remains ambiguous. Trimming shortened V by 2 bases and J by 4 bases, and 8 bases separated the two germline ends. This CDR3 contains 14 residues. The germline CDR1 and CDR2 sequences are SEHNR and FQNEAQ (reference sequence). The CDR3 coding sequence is TGTGCCAGCAGCTTATGGACGGGCACCGGGGAGCTGTTTTTT. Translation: CASSLWTGTGELFF.

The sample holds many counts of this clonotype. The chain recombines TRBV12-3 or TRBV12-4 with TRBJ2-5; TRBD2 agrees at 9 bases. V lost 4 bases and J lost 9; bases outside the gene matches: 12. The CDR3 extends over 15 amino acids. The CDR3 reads CASSSTSGLQVSQYF. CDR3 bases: TGTGCCAGCAGTTCGACTAGCGGCCTGCAGGTATCCCAGTACTTC.

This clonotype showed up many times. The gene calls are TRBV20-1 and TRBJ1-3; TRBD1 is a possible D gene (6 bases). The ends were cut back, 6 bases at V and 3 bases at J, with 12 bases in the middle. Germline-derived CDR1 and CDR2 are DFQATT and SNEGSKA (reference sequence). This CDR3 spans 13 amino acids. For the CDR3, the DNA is TGCAGTGCCGCAACAGGGAGTGGAAACACCATATATTTT. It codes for CSAATGSGNTIYF.

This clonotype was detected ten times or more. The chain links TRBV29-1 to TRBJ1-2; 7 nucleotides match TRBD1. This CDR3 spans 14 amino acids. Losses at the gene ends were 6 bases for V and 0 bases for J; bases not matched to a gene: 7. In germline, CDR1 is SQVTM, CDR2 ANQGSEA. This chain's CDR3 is CSVDRAEANYGYTF. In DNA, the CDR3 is TGCAGCGTAGACAGGGCCGAAGCTAACTATGGCTACACCTTC.